Described below is a single T cell receptor beta chain sequence and its context. This clone was counted only a few times. Its target antigen remains unknown. There are no base qualities to consult, and no much larger clone falls within one base. The sample originates from a study of beta chain features in type 1 diabetes (dated by TCRdb to between 2018 and 2020). Notes on the research overall: Mean age, gender distribution, total cell number and subset yield did not differ between patients and healthy donors. In the study, TCRB repertoires of sorted circulating CD4+ T cell subsets from recently diagnosed type 1 diabetes patients were compared with those of matched healthy donors. A total of 85 million to 140 million sorted cells were examined across all samples, and a strong correlation was observed between cell number per subset and RNA yield. Regulatory and stem cell-like memory subsets were isolated from only 8 patients and roughly 8 healthy donors, whereas naive and central memory subsets came from all 28 donors.

The entire isolated RNA was reverse transcribed using the High Capacity cDNA Reverse Transcription Kit, and thus expressed TCRB transcripts were sequenced. Deep immunoSEQ sequencing was applied to naive, central memory and regulatory T cell samples, giving an average of around 3.4 million total reads per sample. Sorted cells were lysed in RLT buffer and RNA was extracted with DNase-treated RNeasy Micro or Mini kits, depending on cell number. Each cell subset was processed separately to prevent cross-contamination, with patient and healthy donor samples processed together. The immunoSEQ multiplex PCR was used to amplify TCRB sequences from cDNA, yielding 87-bp fragments that span the CDR3 region. The amplicons were sequenced using the Illumina HiSeq platform. The paper's processing steps were these. PCR bias was computationally corrected using synthetic template baselines, reads within Hamming distance 2 were collapsed, and singletons that could not be merged were discarded. Reads were aligned against IMGT so that V, D and J genes, CDR3 length and insertions or deletions at six rearrangement sites could be assigned. Within each subset, clonotype counts were normalized to sorted cell number, after which true diversity and Gini coefficients were computed with the tcR R package. The overlap coefficient, calculated on TCRB nucleotide sequences, was used to measure repertoire sharing. As a proxy for the pre-selection repertoire, out-of-frame TCRB sequences from naive cells were analyzed. Held by TCRdb, this immuneACCESS table contains in-frame sequences only and omits some clones. Under half of the omission traces to an unresolved V gene where checked; the cause of the rest is unknown. Clonal size and the V and J genes are those of that table, whereas D and trimming came from the DNA. The sample table records about 270,000 clones; over 11% of these occur just once. Of the sample, 0.017% falls within the top ten clones.

What the study reported, not specific to this receptor: Type 1 diabetes patients showed a moderate but significant shortening of TCRB CDR3 length in all four CD4+ subsets. The naive, central memory and regulatory TCRB repertoires appeared to resemble one another more closely among patients than among healthy donors. Patients with type 1 diabetes made fewer insertions and deleted more nucleotides at VDJ recombination sites, implying thymic rearrangement abnormalities. Sequencing cDNA rather than genomic DNA could over-represent highly expressing activated cells, although activation and CD3 levels did not differ between groups. Because the HLA sub-analyses included only small numbers of individuals, any influence of HLA type on TCRB rearrangement was left unresolved. Shorter templates might have been favored by PCR, but patient and control samples were amplified and corrected together, so both groups would have been affected equally by any skew.

V is pared back by 3 bases and J by 6 bases, with 11 bases lying between the germline termini. Reading the germline V gene (reference sequence) gives CDR1 MNHEY and CDR2 SMNVEV. CDR3 length: 13 amino acids, cysteine to phenylalanine. The CDR3 DNA has 39 bases and is translated from base 1. A single peripheral blood draw of approximately 120 mL on average was collected from each donor into heparinised tubes. Using a panel that included CD45RO, CCR7, CD25, CD127, CD95 and CD27, naive, central memory, regulatory and stem cell-like memory CD4+ T cells were sorted on a BD FACSAria II. All sorted populations exceeded 98% purity. Right away, PBMCs were isolated by Lymphoprep density gradient centrifugation and were stained directly, with no culture step. So that batch effects would be minimized, each experiment stained and sorted samples in pairs, pairing one healthy donor with one patient.

The chain couples TRBV27 to TRBJ1-2; a tentative D call is TRBD1 (6 bases match). The sequenced sample consisted of naive CD4+ T cells from blood. The cell subset or site label for this specimen denotes: true naive CD4+ T cells. The sequence was obtained from a man aged 30 to 45 with type 1 diabetes. The CDR3 has the sequence CASSFNRDHGYTF. Read as DNA, the sequence is TGTGCCAGCAGTTTCAACAGGGACCATGGCTACACCTTC.